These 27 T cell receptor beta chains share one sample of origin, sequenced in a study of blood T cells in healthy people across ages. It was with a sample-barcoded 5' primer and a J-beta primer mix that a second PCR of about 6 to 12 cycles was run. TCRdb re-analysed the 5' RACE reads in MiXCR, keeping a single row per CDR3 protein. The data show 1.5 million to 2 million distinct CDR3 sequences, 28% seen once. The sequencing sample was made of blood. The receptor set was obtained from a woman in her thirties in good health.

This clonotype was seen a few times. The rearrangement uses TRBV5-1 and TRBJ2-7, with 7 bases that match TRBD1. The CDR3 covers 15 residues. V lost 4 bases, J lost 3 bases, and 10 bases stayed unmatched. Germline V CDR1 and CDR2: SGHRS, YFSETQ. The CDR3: CASSLRQGMDYEQYF. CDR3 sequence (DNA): TGCGCCAGCAGCCTAAGACAGGGAATGGACTACGAGCAGTACTTC.

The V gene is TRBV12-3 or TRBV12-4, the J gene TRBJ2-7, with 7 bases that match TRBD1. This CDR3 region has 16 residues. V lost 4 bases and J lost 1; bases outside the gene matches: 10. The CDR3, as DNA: TGTGCCAGCAGTTCTCGCGACAGGGTACTTTCCTACGAGCAGTACTTC. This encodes CASSSRDRVLSYEQYF.

The CDR3 DNA sequence: TGCAGTGCAGGGAATCCAGAGACCCAGTACTTC. This gives the protein CSAGNPETQYF. The chain is built from TRBV20-1 and TRBJ2-5; D ambiguous. The CDR3 is 11 residues long. Germline-derived CDR1 and CDR2 are DFQATT and SNEGSKA (reference sequence). V lost 6 bases, J lost 4 bases, and 9 bases lay in between.

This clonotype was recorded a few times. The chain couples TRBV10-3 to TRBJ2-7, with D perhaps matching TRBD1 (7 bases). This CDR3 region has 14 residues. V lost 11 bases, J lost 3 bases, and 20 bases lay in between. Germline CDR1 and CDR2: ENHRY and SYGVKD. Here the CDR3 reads CALRRDSDFYEQYF. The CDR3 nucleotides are TGTGCCCTAAGGCGGGACAGTGATTTCTACGAGCAGTACTTC.

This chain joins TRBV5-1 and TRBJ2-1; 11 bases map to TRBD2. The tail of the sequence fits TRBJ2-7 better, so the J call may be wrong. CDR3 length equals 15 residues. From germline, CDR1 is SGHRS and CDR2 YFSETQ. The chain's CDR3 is CASSLPGLADNEQYF. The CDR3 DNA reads TGCGCCAGCAGCTTGCCGGGACTAGCGGACAATGAGCAGTACTTC.

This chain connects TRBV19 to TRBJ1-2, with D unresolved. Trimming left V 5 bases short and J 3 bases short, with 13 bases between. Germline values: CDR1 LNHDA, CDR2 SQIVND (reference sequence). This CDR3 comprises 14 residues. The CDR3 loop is CASSPPDDYYGYTF. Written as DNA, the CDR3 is TGTGCCAGTAGTCCGCCGGACGACTACTATGGCTACACCTTC.

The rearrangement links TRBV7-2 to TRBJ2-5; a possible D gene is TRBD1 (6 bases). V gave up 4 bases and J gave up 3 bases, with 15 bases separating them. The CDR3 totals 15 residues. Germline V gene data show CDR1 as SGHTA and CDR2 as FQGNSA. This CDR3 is CASSSYGQIKETQYF. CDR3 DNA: TGTGCCAGCAGCTCCTACGGACAGATCAAAGAGACCCAGTACTTC.

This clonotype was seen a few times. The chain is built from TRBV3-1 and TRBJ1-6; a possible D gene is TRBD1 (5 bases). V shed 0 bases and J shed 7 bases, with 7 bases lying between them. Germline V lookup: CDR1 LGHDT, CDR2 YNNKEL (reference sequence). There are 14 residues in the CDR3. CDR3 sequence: CASSQEAGNSPLHF. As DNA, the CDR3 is TGTGCCAGCAGCCAAGAGGCAGGGAATTCACCCCTCCACTTT.

CDR3: CASSQERGNTEAFF. CDR3 bases: TGCGCCAGCAGCCAAGAGAGGGGGAACACTGAAGCTTTCTTT. The V call is TRBV4-1, the J call TRBJ1-1; D possibly corresponds to TRBD1 (5 bases). Germline V gene sequence: CDR1 MGHRA, CDR2 YSYEKL. The CDR3 extends over 14 amino acids. V was clipped by 0 bases and J by 1 base, with 6 bases between them.

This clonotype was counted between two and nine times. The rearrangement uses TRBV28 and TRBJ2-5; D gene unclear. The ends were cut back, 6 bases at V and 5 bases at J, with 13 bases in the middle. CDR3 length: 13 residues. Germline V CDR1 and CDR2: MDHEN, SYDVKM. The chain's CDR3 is CASSGRLRETQYF. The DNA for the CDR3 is TGTGCCAGCAGCGGACGCCTCCGGGAGACCCAGTACTTC.

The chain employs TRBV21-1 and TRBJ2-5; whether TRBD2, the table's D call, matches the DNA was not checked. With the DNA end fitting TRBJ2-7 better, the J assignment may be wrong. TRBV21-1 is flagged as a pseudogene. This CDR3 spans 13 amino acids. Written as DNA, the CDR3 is TGTGCCAGCAGCAAGCGTGACCGCTACGAGCAGTACTTC. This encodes CASSKRDRYEQYF.

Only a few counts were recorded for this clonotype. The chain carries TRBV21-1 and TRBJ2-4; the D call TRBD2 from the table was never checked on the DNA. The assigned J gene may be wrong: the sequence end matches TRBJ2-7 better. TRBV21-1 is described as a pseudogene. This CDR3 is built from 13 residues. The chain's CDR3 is CASSHWDLCEQYF. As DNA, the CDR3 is TGTGCCAGCAGTCATTGGGACTTGTGCGAGCAGTACTTC.

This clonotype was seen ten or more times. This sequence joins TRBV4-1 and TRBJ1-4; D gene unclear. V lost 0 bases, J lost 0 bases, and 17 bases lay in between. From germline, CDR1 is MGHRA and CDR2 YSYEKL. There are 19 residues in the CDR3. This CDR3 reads CASSQDSPLLHTTNEKLFF. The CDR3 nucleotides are TGCGCCAGCAGCCAAGATTCCCCACTATTACATACAACTAATGAAAAACTGTTTTTT.

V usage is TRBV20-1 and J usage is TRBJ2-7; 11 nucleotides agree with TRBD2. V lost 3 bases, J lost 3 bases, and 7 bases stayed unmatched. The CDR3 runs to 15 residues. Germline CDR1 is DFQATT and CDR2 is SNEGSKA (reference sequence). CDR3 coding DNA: TGCAGTGCTAGCGAAACTAGCGGGGGAAACTACGAGCAGTACTTC. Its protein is CSASETSGGNYEQYF.

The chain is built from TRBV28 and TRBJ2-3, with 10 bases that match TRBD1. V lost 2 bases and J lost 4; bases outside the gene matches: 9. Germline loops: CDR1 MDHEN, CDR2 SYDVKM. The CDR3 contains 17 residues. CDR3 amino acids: CASSLAGRDRGADTQYF. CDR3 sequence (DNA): TGTGCCAGCAGTTTAGCGGGGAGGGACAGGGGCGCAGATACGCAGTATTTT.

This chain's CDR3 is CSAARQGSYNEQFF. The DNA for the CDR3 is TGCAGTGCTGCAAGACAGGGAAGCTACAATGAGCAGTTCTTC. The V call is TRBV20-1, the J call TRBJ2-1; 7 bases line up with TRBD1. This CDR3 region has 14 residues. V shed 5 bases and J 3 bases; nucleotides not matched to a gene: 7. The germline CDR1 and CDR2 sequences are DFQATT and SNEGSKA (reference sequence).

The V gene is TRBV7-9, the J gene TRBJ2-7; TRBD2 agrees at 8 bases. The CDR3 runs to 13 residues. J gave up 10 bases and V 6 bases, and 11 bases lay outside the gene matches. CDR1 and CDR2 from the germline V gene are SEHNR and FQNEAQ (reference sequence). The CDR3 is CASRVPSGSSQYF. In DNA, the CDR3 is TGTGCCAGCAGAGTGCCTAGCGGGTCGTCCCAGTACTTC.

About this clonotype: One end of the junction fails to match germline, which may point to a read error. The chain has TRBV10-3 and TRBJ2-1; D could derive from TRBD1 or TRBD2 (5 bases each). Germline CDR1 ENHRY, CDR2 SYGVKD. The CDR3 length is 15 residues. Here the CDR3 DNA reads TGTGCCATCAGTGAGTCGCCCGGGGCTGGGAATGTGCAGTTCTTC. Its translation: CAISESPGAGNVQFF.

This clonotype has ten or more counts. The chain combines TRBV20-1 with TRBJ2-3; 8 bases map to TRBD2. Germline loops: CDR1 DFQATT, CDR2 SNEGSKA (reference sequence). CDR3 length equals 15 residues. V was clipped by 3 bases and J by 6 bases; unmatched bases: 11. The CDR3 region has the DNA TGCAGTGCTAGTCCCGGGGGGGCTTCCGTTGATACGCAGTATTTT. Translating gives CSASPGGASVDTQYF.

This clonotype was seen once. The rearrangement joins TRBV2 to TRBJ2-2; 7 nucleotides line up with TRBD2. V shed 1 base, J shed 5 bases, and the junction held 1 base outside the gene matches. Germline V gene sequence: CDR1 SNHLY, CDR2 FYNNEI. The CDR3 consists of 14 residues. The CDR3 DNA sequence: TGTGCCAGCAGTGAAGAAGCGGGGACCGGGGAGCTGTTTTTT. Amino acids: CASSEEAGTGELFF. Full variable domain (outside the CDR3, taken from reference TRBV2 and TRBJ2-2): EPEVTQTPSHQVTQMGQEVILRCVPISNHLYFYWYRQILGQKVEFLVSFYNNEISEKSEIFDDQFSVERPDGSNFTLKIRSTKLEDSAMYFCASSEEAGTGELFFGEGSRLTVL.

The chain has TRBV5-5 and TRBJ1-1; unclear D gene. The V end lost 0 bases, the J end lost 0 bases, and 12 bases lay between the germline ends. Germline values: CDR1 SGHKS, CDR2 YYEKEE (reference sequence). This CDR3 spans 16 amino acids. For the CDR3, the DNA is TGTGCCAGCAGCTTGGCCTCGGACGGCATGAACACTGAAGCTTTCTTT. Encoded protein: CASSLASDGMNTEAFF.

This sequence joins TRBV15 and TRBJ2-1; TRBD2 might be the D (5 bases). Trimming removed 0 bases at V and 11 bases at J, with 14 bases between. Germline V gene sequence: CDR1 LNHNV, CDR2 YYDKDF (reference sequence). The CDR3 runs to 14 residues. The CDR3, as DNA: TGTGCCACCAGCAGAGATCCGGGATTACGGAAGCAGTTCTTC. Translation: CATSRDPGLRKQFF.

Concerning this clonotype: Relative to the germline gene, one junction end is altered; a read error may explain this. This chain's CDR3 is CTSSLFRGKTYNEQFF. CDR3 bases: TGTACCAGCAGCTTATTTCGAGGAAAAACTTACAATGAGCAGTTCTTC. The rearrangement uses TRBV7-9 and TRBJ2-1; D call uncertain. Germline loops: CDR1 SEHNR, CDR2 FQNEAQ (reference sequence). There are 16 residues in the CDR3.

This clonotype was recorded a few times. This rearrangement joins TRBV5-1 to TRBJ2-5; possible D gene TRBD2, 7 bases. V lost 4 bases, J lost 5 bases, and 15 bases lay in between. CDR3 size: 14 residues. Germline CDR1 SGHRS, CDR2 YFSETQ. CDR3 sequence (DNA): TGCGCCAGCAGCACCGGGGGGCCCTGGGAGACCCAGTACTTC. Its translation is CASSTGGPWETQYF.

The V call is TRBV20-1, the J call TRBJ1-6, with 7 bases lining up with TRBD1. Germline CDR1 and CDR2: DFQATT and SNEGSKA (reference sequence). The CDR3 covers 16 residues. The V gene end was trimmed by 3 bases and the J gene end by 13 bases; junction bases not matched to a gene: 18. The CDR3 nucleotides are TGCAGTGCTAGCCCCAGGGGACAGACGATAGTAAACCCCCTCCACTTT. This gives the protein CSASPRGQTIVNPLHF.

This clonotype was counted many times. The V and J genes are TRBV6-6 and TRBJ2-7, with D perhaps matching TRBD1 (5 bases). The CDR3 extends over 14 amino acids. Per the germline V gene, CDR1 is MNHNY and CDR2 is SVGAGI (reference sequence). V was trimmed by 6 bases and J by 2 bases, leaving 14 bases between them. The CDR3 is CASSRILGAYEQYF. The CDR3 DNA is TGTGCCAGCAGCAGGATCTTAGGGGCCTACGAGCAGTACTTC.

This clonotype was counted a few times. The CDR3 DNA reads as TGCGCCAGCAGCCAAGGGTGGACTAGCGACAATGAGCAGTTCTTC. Its protein product is CASSQGWTSDNEQFF. The chain links TRBV4-3 to TRBJ2-1, with 9 bases fitting TRBD2. With V trimmed by 1 base and J by 5 bases, 3 bases remained unmatched. The CDR3 is 15 residues long. The germline CDR1 and CDR2 sequences are LGHNA and YSLEER.